This entry features one TCR beta chain sequence. The antigen remains unidentified. The CDR3 has 12 residues. This record comes from a study of CXCR3-negative and CXCR3-positive naive CD8 T cells. The libraries of TRB cDNA were prepared using 5' RACE with UMI labels. Using the 5' RACE reads, TCRdb records one entry per CDR3 protein without DNA. The sample holds under 75,000 distinct CDR3 sequences. Study conclusions and caveats: Partly lower CXCR3 expression followed cryopreservation, and most assays relied on fresh PBMCs. Both naive subsets had comparably high diversity; memory CD8+ cells much lower.

Naivety in CD8+ T cells corresponded to a CD45RO-CCR7+CD27+CD95- phenotype. Sequencing input: naive CXCR3- CD8+ T cells from blood. This sample's subset: CD45RO-CCR7+CD27+CD95- naive CD8+ T cells lacking CXCR3 (TNR3-). This chain links TRBV12-3 or TRBV12-4 with TRBJ2-5; the TCRdb D gene call, TRBD1, has no DNA to confirm it. This TCR was sampled from a human donor in good health. Some clones in this sample may be carry-over from other donors' samples. This chain's CDR3 is CASSSGGETRYF.